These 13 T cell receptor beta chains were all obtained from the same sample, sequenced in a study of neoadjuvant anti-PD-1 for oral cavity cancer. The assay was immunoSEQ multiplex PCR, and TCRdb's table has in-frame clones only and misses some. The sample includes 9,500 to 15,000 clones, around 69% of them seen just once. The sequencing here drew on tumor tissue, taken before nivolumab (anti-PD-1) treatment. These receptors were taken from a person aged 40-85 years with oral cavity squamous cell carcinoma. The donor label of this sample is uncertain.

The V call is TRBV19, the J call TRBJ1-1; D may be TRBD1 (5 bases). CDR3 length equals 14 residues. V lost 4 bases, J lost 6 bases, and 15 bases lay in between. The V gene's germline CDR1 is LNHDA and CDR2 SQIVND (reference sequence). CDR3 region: CASSKGGGRAEAFF. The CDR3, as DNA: TGTGCCAGTAGTAAGGGCGGGGGTAGGGCTGAAGCTTTCTTT. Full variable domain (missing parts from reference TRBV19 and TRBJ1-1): DGGITQSPKYLFRKEGQNVTLSCEQNLNHDAMYWYRQDPGQGLRLIYYSQIVNDFQKGDIAEGYSVSREKKESFPLTVTSAQKNPTAFYLCASSKGGGRAEAFFGQGTRLTVV.

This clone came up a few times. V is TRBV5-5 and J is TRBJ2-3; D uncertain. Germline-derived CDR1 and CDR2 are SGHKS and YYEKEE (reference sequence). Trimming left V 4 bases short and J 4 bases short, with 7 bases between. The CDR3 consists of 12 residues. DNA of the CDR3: TGTGCCAGCAGCCCTAGGGCAGATACGCAGTATTTT. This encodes CASSPRADTQYF.

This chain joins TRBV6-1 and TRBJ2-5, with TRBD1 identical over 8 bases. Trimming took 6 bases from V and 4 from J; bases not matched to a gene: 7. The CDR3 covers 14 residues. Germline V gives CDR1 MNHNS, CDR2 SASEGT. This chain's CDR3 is CASRAGQAGETQYF. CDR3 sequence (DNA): TGTGCCAGCAGGGCGGGACAGGCAGGAGAGACCCAGTACTTC.

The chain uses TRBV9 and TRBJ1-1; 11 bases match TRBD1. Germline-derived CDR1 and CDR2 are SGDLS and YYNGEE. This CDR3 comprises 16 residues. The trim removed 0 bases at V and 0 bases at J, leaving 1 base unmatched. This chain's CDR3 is CASSVGTGGLNTEAFF. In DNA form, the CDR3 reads TGTGCCAGCAGCGTAGGGACAGGGGGCCTGAACACTGAAGCTTTCTTT.

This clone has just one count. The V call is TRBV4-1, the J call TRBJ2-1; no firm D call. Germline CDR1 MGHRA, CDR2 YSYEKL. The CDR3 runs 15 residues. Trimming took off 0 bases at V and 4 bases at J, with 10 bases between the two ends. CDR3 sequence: CASSQDYGTYNEQFF. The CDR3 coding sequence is TGCGCCAGCAGCCAAGACTACGGTACTTACAATGAGCAGTTCTTC.

CDR3 loop: CASSFGGMNTEAFF. For the CDR3, the DNA is TGTGCCAGCAGCTTCGGTGGAATGAACACTGAAGCTTTCTTT. V gene TRBV5-5 combines with J gene TRBJ1-1; D remains ambiguous. This CDR3 spans 14 amino acids. CDR1 is SGHKS, CDR2 YYEKEE, per germline (reference sequence). Between the trimmed V and J ends, which lost 2 bases and 0 bases, there was a span of 8 bases.

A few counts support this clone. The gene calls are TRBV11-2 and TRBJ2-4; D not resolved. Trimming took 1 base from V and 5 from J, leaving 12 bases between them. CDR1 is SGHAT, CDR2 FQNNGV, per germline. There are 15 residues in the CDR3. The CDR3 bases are TGTGCCAGCAGCTTAGGGGGTCAGCGCCAAAACATTCAGTACTTC. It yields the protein CASSLGGQRQNIQYF.

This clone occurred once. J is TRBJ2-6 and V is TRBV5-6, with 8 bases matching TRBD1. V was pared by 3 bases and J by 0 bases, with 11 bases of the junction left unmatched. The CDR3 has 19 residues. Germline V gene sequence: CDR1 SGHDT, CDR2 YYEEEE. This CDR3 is CASSSTGDRSPSGANVLTF. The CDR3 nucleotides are TGTGCCAGCAGCTCCACCGGGGACAGGTCACCCTCTGGGGCCAACGTCCTGACTTTC.

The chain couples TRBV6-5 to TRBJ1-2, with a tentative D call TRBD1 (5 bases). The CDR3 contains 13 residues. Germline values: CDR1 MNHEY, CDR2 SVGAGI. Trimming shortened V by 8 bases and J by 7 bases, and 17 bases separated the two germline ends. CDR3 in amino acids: CASAPLGLTGYTF. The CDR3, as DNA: TGTGCCAGCGCCCCCCTGGGACTCACTGGCTACACCTTC.

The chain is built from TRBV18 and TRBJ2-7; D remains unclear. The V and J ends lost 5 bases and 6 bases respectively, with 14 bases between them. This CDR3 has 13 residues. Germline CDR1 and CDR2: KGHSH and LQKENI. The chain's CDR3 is CASSSSGHLEQYF. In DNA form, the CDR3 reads TGTGCCAGCTCATCCTCCGGGCATCTCGAGCAGTACTTC.

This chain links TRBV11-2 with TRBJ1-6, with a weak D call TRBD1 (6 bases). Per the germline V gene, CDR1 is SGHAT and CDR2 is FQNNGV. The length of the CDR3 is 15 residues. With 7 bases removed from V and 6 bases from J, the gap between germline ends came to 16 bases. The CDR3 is CASKRCRGGNSPLHF. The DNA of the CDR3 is TGTGCCAGCAAAAGATGTAGGGGGGGTAATTCACCCCTCCACTTT.

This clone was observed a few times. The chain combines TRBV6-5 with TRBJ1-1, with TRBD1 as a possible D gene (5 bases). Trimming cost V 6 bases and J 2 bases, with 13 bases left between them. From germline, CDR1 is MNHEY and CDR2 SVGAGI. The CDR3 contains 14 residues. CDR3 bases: TGTGCCAGCAGAGCAGGACAACTAAACACTGAAGCTTTCTTT. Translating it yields CASRAGQLNTEAFF.

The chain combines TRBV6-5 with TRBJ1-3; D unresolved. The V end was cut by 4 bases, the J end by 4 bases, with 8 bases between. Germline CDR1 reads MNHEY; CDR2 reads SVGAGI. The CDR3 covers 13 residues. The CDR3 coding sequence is TGTGCCAGCAGTTTAAGGAGAGGAAACACCATATATTTT. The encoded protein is CASSLRRGNTIYF.